This T cell receptor beta chain was captured in a study of T cell responses to AZD1222 COVID-19 vaccine (dated by TCRdb to the early 2020s). Regarding the complete study: TCR sequencing was performed for about 250 trial participants, of whom 200 to 210 were given two doses of AZD1222 and some 25 were given two doses of MenACWY control vaccine. Trial participants were enrolled by age into 18-55, 56-69 and 70-plus year subgroups, with about 150, 27 and 61 TCR-sequenced participants respectively. The investigation overall reported the following: No day 14 peak-response samples were available, so repertoires were characterized only after the peak T cell response. Vaccine-associated CD4 TCRs spanned the whole spike protein, with dominant responses in regions 160-218 and 743-854. Spike-specific TCR breadth and depth rose significantly after two AZD1222 doses compared with day 0 and with MenACWY recipients. Most participants were white British and females outnumbered males, and the authors suggested that clonal diversity may have been underestimated. Conclusions about previously exposed vaccinees are limited, since just five to seven AZD1222 recipients were seropositive for SARS-CoV-2 at baseline. The 56-69-year group was small, and its depth increase did not reach significance, likely because of low power. Reportedly, almost half of the unique spike-specific TCRs recognized epitopes lying outside the regions that are mutated in the B.1.351 and B.1.1.7 variants.

The CDR3 regions of human TCRbeta chains were analyzed by immunosequencing. Per the authors' processing: TCRs in the repertoires were matched against a reference library of SARS-CoV-2-specific TCRs that had been generated with the MIRA antigen-specificity platform. Breadth was defined as the fraction of unique TCRs that were SARS-CoV-2-associated, and depth was defined as the fraction of total T cells that were SARS-CoV-2-associated. Using the MIRA data, each spike-specific TCR was mapped to the spike region that the TCR reacts to and placed in a CD4 or CD8 class. Log10-transformed breadth and depth values were compared by one-way ANOVA with Sidak's multiple comparisons tests. The clones in this table, taken by TCRdb from immuneACCESS, are in-frame only. Not every clone is retained; where verified, under half of the shortfall comes from an unresolved V gene, and the cause of the rest is unknown. That table is the source of V, J and clone size, and D and trimming were worked out from the DNA. This sample is represented by about 120,000 clones; roughly 91% of them were singletons. Jointly, the top ten make up approximately 5.1% of the sample.

Sample time point, as interpreted from the label and publication: about 28 days (+/-7) after the second vaccine dose. AZD1222 recipients whose second dose came at about 4 weeks and those whose second dose came at about 12 weeks were combined into one group, since spike-specific TCR depth and breadth did not differ between the two schedules. The vaccinee samples were drawn from two UK trials, COV001 and COV002, one of which was a single-blind randomized controlled phase 2/3 trial testing AZD1222 (ChAdOx1 nCoV-19) in healthy adults. For TCRbeta chain sequencing, PBMC samples from trial participants were taken at day 0 and at day 28 after the second dose. The sample holds one count of this clone. Its recognized antigen is unknown. The input lacks base qualities; no much larger clone sits a single base away. The TCR comes from an adult who received the AZD1222 COVID-19 vaccine. Sequences were derived from peripheral blood, sampled 28 days after the second AZD1222 dose.

The bases are TGTGCCAGAACCGGGACAGGGCCTTCCTATGGCTACACCTTC. Its protein product is CARTGTGPSYGYTF. Recombination linked TRBV21-1 to TRBJ1-2; the table's D gene call, TRBD1, was not cross checked with the DNA. TRBV21-1 is noted as a pseudogene. The CDR3 spans 14 residues, from the cysteine through the phenylalanine. The retained sequence is limited to the CDR3, 42 bases, with the frame set at the first base.